This TCR beta chain appears in the sequencing data of a study of shared clonotypes between healthy human individuals. The naive CD8 subset, CD45RO-negative cells positively selected for CCR7, excluded terminally differentiated effector memory CD45RA+ cells. On this clone: No antigen is known for it.

Libraries were prepared by immunoSEQ multiplex PCR; TCRdb keeps only in-frame clonotypes and omits some of them. The table lists some 1,900,000 clones, about 95% of them singletons. Per the germline V gene, CDR1 is LNHNV and CDR2 is YYDKDF (reference sequence). V was trimmed by 1 base and J by 4 bases, leaving 6 bases between them. This CDR3 region has 13 residues. General study results and limits: Sharing across four donors was highest in naive CD4 (roughly 5%) and lowest in memory CD8 (around 0.4%). Clonotypes shared by all four sorted-subset donors had higher generation probabilities than non-shared clonotypes.

This chain joins TRBV15 and TRBJ2-3; D is undetermined. The sequence derives from a man aged 18-30 years in good health. Sequencing input: naive CD8+ T cells sorted from blood. CDR3 loop: CATSRGGSDTQYF. The CDR3, as DNA: TGTGCCACCAGCAGAGGCGGCTCAGATACGCAGTATTTT. Full variable domain (missing parts from reference TRBV15 and TRBJ2-3): DAMVIQNPRYQVTQFGKPVTLSCSQTLNHNVMYWYQQKSSQAPKLLFHYYDKDFNNEADTPDNFQSRRPNTSFCFLDIRSPGLGDTAMYLCATSRGGSDTQYFGPGTRLTVL.